Below, one TCR beta chain is given with its context. Its target is not known. The entry originates in a study of identifying expanded T cells in peripheral blood. Study-wide points: Roughly 1.2 clones differed between technical replicates, versus around 15 and 19 over time.

Healthy donors had no documented immune events, such as infections, while sampled. Sequencing was performed with immunoSEQ multiplex PCR; in TCRdb, only in-frame clones are kept and a portion is missing. The sample has around 91,000 clones, roughly 88% seen once. The CDR3 is 16 amino acids. The sequencing input was blood. The V gene is TRBV21-1, the J gene TRBJ2-3; the table's D call of TRBD2 was not tested on the DNA. TRBV21-1 counts as a pseudogene. The origin of this receptor is a person aged 18 to 69 in good health. The CDR3 loop reads CASSRFEENSTDTQYF. The CDR3 DNA follows: TGTGCCAGCAGCCGGTTTGAGGAGAACAGCACAGATACGCAGTATTTT.